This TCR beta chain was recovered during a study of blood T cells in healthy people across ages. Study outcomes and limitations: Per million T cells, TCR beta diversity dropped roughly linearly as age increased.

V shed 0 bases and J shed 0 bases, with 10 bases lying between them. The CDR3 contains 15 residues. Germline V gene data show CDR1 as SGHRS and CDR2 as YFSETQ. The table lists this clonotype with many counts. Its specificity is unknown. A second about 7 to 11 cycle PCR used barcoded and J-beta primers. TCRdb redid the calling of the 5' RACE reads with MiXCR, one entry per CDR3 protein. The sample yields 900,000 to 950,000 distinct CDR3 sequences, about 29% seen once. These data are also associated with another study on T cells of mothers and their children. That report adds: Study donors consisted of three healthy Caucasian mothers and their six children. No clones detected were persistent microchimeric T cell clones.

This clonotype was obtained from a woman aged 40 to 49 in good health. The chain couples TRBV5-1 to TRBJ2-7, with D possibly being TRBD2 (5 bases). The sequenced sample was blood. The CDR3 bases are TGCGCCAGCAGCTTGGCCGCCGGAGGCTCCTACGAGCAGTACTTC. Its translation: CASSLAAGGSYEQYF.